Reported below is one T cell receptor beta chain. Its matching antigen is unknown. The CDR3 runs 15 residues. CDR1 and CDR2 (germline): MNHNS, SASEGT. Trimming removed 7 bases from V and 1 base from J; junction bases left unmatched: 8. This entry is derived from a study of post-analysis software for immune sequencing data. Overall study: Disease courses included relapsing-remitting, secondary progressive and progressive-relapsing multiple sclerosis.

Every TCR beta cDNA library bore unique molecular identifiers. TCRdb recomputed calls from the PCR reads with MiXCR, one row per CDR3 protein. The table has roughly 600,000 distinct CDR3 sequences, 44% seen once. General study findings and limits: Strong co-clustering by F measure was seen for same-batch samples. A handful of TRBV segments were significantly more frequent in patients than in controls. TRBV5-6, TRBV5-1 and TRBV20-1 were among these segments. Controls' normalized Chao1 diversity significantly exceeded that of multiple sclerosis patients.

V gene TRBV6-1 combines with J gene TRBJ2-3; 7 nucleotides agree with TRBD2. The sample consisted of blood. The TCR sequence derives from a girl aged 10 to 17 with multiple sclerosis. CDR3 DNA sequence: TGTGCCAGCACGACGGCAGGGAGGGGCACAGATACGCAGTATTTT. Protein: CASTTAGRGTDTQYF.